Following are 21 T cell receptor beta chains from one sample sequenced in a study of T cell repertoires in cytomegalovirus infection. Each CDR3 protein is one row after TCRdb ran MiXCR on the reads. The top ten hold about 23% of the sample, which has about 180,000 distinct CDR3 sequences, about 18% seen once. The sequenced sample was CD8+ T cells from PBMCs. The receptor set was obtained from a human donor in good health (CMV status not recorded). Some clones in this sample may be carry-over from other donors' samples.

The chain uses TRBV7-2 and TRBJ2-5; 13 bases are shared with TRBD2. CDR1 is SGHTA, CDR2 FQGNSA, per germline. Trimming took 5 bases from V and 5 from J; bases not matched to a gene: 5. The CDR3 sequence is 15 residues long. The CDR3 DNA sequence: TGTGCCAGCAGCGAAACTAGCGGGGGGGCTGAGACCCAGTACTTC. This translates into CASSETSGGAETQYF.

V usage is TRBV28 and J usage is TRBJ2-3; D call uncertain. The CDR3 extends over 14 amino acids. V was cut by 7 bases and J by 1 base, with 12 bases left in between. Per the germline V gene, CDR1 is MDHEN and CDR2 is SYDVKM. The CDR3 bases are TGTGCCAGCATGCCACGTGGAGGCACAGATACGCAGTATTTT. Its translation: CASMPRGGTDTQYF.

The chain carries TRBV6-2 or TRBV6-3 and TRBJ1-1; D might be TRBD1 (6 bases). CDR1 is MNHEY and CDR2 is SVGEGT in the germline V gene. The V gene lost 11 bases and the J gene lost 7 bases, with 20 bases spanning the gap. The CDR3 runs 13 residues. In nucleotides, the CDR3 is TGTGCCCACAGTCAGGGGCGCCGGGATGAAGCTTTCTTT. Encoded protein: CAHSQGRRDEAFF.

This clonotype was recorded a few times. The CDR3 sequence is CASSLRAGGGSVDEQFF. The CDR3 region has the DNA TGTGCCAGCAGTTTAAGGGCGGGGGGCGGATCTGTAGATGAGCAGTTCTTC. V usage is TRBV12-3 or TRBV12-4 and J usage is TRBJ2-1, with TRBD2 matching over 8 bases. There are 17 residues in the CDR3. Trimming at V came to 2 bases and at J to 8 bases, leaving 14 bases not matched to a gene.

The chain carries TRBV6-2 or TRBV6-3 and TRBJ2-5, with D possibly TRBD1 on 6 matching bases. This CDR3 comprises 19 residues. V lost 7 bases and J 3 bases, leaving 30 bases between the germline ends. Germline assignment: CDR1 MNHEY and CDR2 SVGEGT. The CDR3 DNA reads TGTGCCAGCACCTCACGACTGGGGGCGCGCCTAACGAAAAAAGAGACCCAGTACTTC. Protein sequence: CASTSRLGARLTKKETQYF.

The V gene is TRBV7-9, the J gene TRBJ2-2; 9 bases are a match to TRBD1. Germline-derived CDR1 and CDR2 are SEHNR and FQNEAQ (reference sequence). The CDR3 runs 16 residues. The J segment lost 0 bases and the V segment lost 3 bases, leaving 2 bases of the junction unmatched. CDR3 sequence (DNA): TGTGCCAGCAGCTTTGGGACAGGGACGAACACCGGGGAGCTGTTTTTT. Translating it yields CASSFGTGTNTGELFF.

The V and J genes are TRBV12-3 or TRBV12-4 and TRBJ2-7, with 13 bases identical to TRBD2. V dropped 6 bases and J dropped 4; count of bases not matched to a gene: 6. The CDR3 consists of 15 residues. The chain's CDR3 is CASRFTSGGGYEQYF. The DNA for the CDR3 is TGTGCCAGCAGATTCACTAGCGGGGGGGGATACGAGCAGTACTTC.

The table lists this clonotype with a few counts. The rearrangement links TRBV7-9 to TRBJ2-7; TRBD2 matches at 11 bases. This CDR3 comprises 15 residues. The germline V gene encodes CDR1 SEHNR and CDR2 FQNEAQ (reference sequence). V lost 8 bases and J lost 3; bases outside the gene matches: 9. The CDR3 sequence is CASWTTTSGDYEQYF. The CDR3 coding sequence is TGTGCCAGCTGGACAACGACTAGCGGGGACTACGAGCAGTACTTC.

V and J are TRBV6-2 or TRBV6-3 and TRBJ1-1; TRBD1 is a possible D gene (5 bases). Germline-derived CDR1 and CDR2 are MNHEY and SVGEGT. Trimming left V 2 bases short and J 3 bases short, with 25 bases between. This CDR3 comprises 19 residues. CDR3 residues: CASSYPLGRERPKDTEAFF. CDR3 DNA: TGTGCCAGCAGTTACCCCCTCGGCAGGGAGAGGCCTAAGGACACTGAAGCTTTCTTT.

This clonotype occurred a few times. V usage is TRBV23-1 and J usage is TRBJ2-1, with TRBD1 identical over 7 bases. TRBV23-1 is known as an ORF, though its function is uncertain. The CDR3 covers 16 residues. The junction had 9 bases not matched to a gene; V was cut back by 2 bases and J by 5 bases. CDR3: CASSQARQGGHNEQFF. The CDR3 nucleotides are TGCGCCAGCAGTCAAGCAAGACAGGGTGGCCACAATGAGCAGTTCTTC.

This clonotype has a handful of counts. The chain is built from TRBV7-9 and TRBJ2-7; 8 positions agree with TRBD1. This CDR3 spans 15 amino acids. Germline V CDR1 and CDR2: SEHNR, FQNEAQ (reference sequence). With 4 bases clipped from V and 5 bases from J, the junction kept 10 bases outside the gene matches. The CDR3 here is CASSSAGQGGNEQYF. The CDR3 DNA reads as TGTGCCAGCAGCTCCGCTGGACAGGGAGGCAACGAGCAGTACTTC. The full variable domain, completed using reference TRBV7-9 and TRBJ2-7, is DTGVSQNPRHKITKRGQNVTFRCDPISEHNRLYWYRQTLGQGPEFLTYFQNEAQLEKSRLLSDRFSAERPKGSFSTLEIQRTEQGDSAMYLCASSSAGQGGNEQYFGPGTRLTVT.

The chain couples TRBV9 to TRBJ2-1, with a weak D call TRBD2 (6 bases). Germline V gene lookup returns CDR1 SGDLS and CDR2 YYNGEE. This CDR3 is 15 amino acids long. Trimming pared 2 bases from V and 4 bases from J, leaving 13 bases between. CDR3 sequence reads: CASSVTGSKYNEQFF. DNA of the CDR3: TGTGCCAGCAGCGTCACCGGGAGCAAATACAATGAGCAGTTCTTC.

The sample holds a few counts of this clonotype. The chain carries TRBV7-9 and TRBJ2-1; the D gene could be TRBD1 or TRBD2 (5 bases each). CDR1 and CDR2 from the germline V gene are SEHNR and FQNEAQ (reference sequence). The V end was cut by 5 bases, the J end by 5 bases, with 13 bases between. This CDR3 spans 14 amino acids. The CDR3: CASSLEGFDNEQFF. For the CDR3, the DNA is TGTGCCAGCAGCCTAGAGGGGTTTGACAATGAGCAGTTCTTC. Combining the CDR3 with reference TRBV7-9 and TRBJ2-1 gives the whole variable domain DTGVSQNPRHKITKRGQNVTFRCDPISEHNRLYWYRQTLGQGPEFLTYFQNEAQLEKSRLLSDRFSAERPKGSFSTLEIQRTEQGDSAMYLCASSLEGFDNEQFFGPGTRLTVL.

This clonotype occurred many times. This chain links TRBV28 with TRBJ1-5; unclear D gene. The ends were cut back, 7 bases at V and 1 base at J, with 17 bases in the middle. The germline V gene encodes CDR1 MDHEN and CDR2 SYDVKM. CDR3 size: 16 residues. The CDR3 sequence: CASIWKDWRSNQPQHF. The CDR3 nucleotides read TGTGCCAGCATTTGGAAGGACTGGAGAAGCAATCAGCCCCAGCATTTT.

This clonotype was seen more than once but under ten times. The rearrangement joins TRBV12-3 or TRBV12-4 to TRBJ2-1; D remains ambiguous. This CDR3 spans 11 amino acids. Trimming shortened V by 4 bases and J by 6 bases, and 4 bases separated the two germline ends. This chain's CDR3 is CASSWGNEQFF. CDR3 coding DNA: TGTGCCAGCAGTTGGGGCAATGAGCAGTTCTTC.

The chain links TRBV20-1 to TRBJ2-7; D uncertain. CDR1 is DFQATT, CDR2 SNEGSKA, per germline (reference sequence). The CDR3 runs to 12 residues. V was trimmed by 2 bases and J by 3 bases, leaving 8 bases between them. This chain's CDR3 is CSARQASYEQYF. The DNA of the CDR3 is TGCAGTGCTAGACAGGCCAGCTACGAGCAGTACTTC.

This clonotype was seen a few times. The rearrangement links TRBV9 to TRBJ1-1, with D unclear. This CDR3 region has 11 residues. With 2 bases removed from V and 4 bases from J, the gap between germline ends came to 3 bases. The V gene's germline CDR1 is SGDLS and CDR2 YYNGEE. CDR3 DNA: TGTGCCAGCAGCGTGATCACTGAAGCTTTCTTT. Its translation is CASSVITEAFF.

CDR3 DNA: TGTGCCACCAAAGGGAGGAGGAATGAAAAACTGTTTTTT. Encoded protein: CATKGRRNEKLFF. The chain recombines TRBV15 with TRBJ1-4; D is unclear. Trimming took off 7 bases at V and 5 bases at J, with 11 bases between the two ends. The CDR3 covers 13 residues. Germline V gene sequence: CDR1 LNHNV, CDR2 YYDKDF (reference sequence).

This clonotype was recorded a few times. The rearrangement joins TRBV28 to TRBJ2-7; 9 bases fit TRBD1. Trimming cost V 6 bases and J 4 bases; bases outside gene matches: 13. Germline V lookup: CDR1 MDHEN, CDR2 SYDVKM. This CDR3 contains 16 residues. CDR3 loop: CASRPNRGPNSYEQYF. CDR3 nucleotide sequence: TGTGCCAGCAGACCTAACAGGGGGCCAAACTCATACGAGCAGTACTTC.

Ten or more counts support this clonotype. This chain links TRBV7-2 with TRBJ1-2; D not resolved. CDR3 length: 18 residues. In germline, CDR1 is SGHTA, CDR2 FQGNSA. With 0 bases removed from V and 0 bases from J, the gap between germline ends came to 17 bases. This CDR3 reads CASSLATNPSPTNYGYTF. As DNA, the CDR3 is TGTGCCAGCAGCTTAGCCACTAACCCTAGTCCCACTAACTATGGCTACACCTTC.

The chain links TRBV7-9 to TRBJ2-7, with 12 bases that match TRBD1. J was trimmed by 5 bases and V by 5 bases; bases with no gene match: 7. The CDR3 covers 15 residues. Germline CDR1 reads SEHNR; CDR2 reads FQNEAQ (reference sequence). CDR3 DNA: TGTGCCAGCAGCGCGACCGGGACAGGGGGCGACGAGCAGTACTTC. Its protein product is CASSATGTGGDEQYF.